This TCR beta chain came from a study of shared clonotypes between healthy human individuals. Profiled with immunoSEQ multiplex PCR; TCRdb holds only in-frame clones, not every one. The table has more than 400,000 clones, 90% to 96% seen once. The CDR3 spans 15 residues. The J segment lost 3 bases and the V segment lost 0 bases, leaving 3 bases of the junction unmatched. In germline, CDR1 is SGDLS, CDR2 YYNGEE. This TCR came from a woman aged 25 to 39 in good health. The chain is built from TRBV9 and TRBJ2-3, with 8 bases that match TRBD1. Sequencing used naive CD4+ T cells sorted from blood. As to subset: CD45RA+ positively selected. The CDR3 is CASSVGTGTTDTQYF. Here the CDR3 DNA reads TGTGCCAGCAGCGTAGGGACAGGGACGACAGATACGCAGTATTTT.